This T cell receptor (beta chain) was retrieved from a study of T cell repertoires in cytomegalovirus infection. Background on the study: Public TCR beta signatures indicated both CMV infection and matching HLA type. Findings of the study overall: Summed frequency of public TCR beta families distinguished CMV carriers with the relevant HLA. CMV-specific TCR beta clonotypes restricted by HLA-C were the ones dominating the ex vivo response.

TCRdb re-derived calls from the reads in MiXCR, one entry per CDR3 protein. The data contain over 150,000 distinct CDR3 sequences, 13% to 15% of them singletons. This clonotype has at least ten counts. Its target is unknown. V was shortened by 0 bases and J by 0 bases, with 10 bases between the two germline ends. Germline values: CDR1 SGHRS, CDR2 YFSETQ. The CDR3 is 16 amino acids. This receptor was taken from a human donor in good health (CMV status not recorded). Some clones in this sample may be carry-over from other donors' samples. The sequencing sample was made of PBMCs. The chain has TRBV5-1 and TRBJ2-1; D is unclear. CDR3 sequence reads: CASSLEVRTSYNEQFF. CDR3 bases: TGCGCCAGCAGCTTGGAGGTGCGGACCTCCTACAATGAGCAGTTCTTC.